Listed below are T cell receptor beta chains from one sample, sequenced in a study of CD8+CD57+ T cells in acquired aplastic anemia. Each CDR3 protein is one row after TCRdb ran MiXCR on the reads. The repertoire holds 150,000 to 200,000 distinct CDR3 sequences, with under 55% as singletons. What was sequenced was sorted CD4+, CD8+, or CD8+CD57+ T cells (not recorded which) from PBMCs. The receptors here all came from a human donor in good health. The CDR3 runs from the conserved cysteine through the conserved F or W. The D gene is left open where the match is weak. Some rows have no size entry. The others give once, few or many, or a class for an expanded clone.

cdr3_length	clone_size	d_call	v_call	j_call	cdr3_aa	cdr3_nt
15	many	TRBD1	TRBV4-3	TRBJ1-2	CASSQDGTGSYGYTF	TGCGCCAGCAGCCAAGATGGGACAGGGTCATATGGCTACACCTTC
10	.	.	TRBV29-1	TRBJ2-1	CSVEGNEQFF	TGCAGCGTTGAAGGCAATGAGCAGTTCTTC
12	.	.	TRBV7-2	TRBJ1-4	CASSLGGIKLFF	TGTGCCAGCAGCTTAGGAGGAATAAAACTGTTTTTT
17	.	TRBD2	TRBV27	TRBJ2-3	CASRQASGGATGDTQYF	TGTGCCAGCAGGCAGGCTAGCGGGGGGGCCACGGGAGATACGCAGTATTTT
17	.	TRBD2	TRBV29-1	TRBJ2-3	CSAIGRVSGIVPDTQYF	TGCAGCGCGATCGGGAGGGTTAGCGGGATCGTTCCAGATACGCAGTATTTT
14	many	.	TRBV20-1	TRBJ1-1	CSAREGGRSPEAFF	TGCAGTGCTAGAGAGGGGGGGCGCAGCCCTGAAGCTTTCTTT
12	.	.	TRBV10-3	TRBJ2-5	CAISGTTETQYF	TGTGCCATCAGTGGCACTACGGAGACCCAGTACTTC
14	many	TRBD1	TRBV19	TRBJ1-2	CASTLGQGAFGYTF	TGTGCCAGTACCCTGGGGCAGGGGGCATTTGGCTACACCTTC
17	.	.	TRBV25-1	TRBJ1-1	CASSGRSVGLILGETFF	TGTGCCAGCAGTGGGAGATCAGTTGGGTTAATATTGGGGGAAACTTTCTTT
14	.	TRBD2	TRBV7-3	TRBJ2-7	CASSLRLAGGGQYF	TGTGCCAGCAGCTTAAGACTAGCGGGAGGAGGACAGTACTTC
14	.	TRBD1	TRBV29-1	TRBJ1-5	CSVADRESNQPQHF	TGCAGCGTTGCTGACAGGGAAAGCAATCAGCCCCAGCATTTT
13	many	.	TRBV7-8	TRBJ1-3	CASSLRGGGTIYF	TGTGCCAGCAGCTTAAGGGGCGGGGGCACCATATATTTT
14	few	.	TRBV2	TRBJ2-7	CASSGGQGAYEQYF	TGTGCCAGCAGTGGCGGGCAGGGAGCCTACGAGCAGTACTTC
14	few	.	TRBV20-1	TRBJ1-5	CSASMADSNQPQHF	TGCAGTGCTAGTATGGCAGATAGCAATCAGCCCCAGCATTTT
14	.	TRBD2	TRBV7-2	TRBJ2-3	CASSVGGSSDTQYF	TGTGCCAGCAGTGTGGGGGGGTCGTCAGATACGCAGTATTTT
16	few	TRBD2	TRBV3-1	TRBJ2-3	CASSQWTSGRVDTQYF	TGTGCCAGCAGCCAATGGACTAGCGGGAGGGTGGATACGCAGTATTTT
14	many	TRBD2	TRBV20-1	TRBJ2-1	CSATAGGVYNEQFF	TGCAGTGCTACTGCGGGGGGGGTATACAATGAGCAGTTCTTC
15	many	.	TRBV5-1	TRBJ2-1	CASSFGGGSYNEQFF	TGCGCCAGCAGCTTCGGAGGAGGGTCCTACAATGAGCAGTTCTTC
14	many	TRBD1	TRBV20-1	TRBJ1-4	CSASKGQGGEKLFF	TGCAGTGCTAGTAAAGGACAGGGAGGTGAAAAACTGTTTTTT
16	.	TRBD1	TRBV19	TRBJ2-1	CASSITGTGALNEQFF	TGTGCCAGTAGTATAACCGGGACAGGGGCCCTCAATGAGCAGTTCTTC
8	.	.	TRBV24-1	TRBJ2-5	CAAETQYF	TGTGCCGCAGAGACCCAGTACTTC
13	few	.	TRBV10-3	TRBJ2-7	CAISEWEDPELYF	TGCGCCATCAGTGAGTGGGAGGATCCCGAGCTGTACTTC
14	.	.	TRBV10-2	TRBJ1-1	CANSESNVNTEAFF	TGCGCCAACAGTGAGTCCAACGTGAACACTGAAGCTTTCTTT
14	.	.	TRBV20-1	TRBJ2-5	CSARNLPNQETQYF	TGCAGTGCTAGAAACTTACCCAACCAAGAGACCCAGTACTTC
12	many	.	TRBV5-1	TRBJ2-1	CASSSYYNEQFF	TGCGCCAGCAGCTCATACTACAATGAGCAGTTCTTC
14	.	TRBD1	TRBV7-8	TRBJ1-4	CASSSGQGGEKLFF	TGTGCCAGCAGCAGTGGACAGGGTGGAGAAAAACTGTTTTTT
15	many	.	TRBV20-1	TRBJ1-5	CSAKSLTGSNQPQHF	TGCAGTGCTAAGAGCCTTACAGGTAGCAATCAGCCCCAGCATTTT
12	.	.	TRBV10-3	TRBJ1-1	CAISDGVAEAFF	TGTGCCATCAGTGACGGGGTGGCTGAAGCTTTCTTT
13	.	.	TRBV20-1	TRBJ1-1	CSASLNSNTEAFF	TGCAGTGCTAGTCTGAACTCGAACACTGAAGCTTTCTTT
13	many	.	TRBV11-3	TRBJ2-1	CASSAREFTEQFF	TGTGCCAGCAGCGCCAGAGAGTTCACTGAGCAGTTCTTC
13	.	.	TRBV10-3	TRBJ1-1	CAISRGMNTEAFF	TGTGCCATCAGCAGGGGTATGAACACTGAAGCTTTCTTT
14	many	TRBD1	TRBV2	TRBJ2-7	CASTRDSGLGEQYF	TGTGCCAGCACAAGGGACAGTGGTTTGGGGGAGCAGTACTTC
15	.	.	TRBV20-1	TRBJ1-5	CSARDFSESDQPQHF	TGCAGTGCTAGAGATTTTTCGGAAAGCGATCAGCCCCAGCATTTT
14	.	TRBD1	TRBV7-3	TRBJ2-1	CASSLRQGPREQFF	TGTGCCAGCAGCTTGAGACAGGGACCCCGCGAGCAGTTCTTC
10	.	.	TRBV20-1	TRBJ2-5	CSAMKETQYF	TGCAGTGCAATGAAAGAGACCCAGTACTTC
18	.	.	TRBV19	TRBJ2-1	CASSHPGAGKSSYNEQFF	TGTGCCAGTAGCCACCCCGGGGCGGGCAAAAGCTCCTACAATGAGCAGTTCTTC
15	many	TRBD2	TRBV7-9	TRBJ2-1	CASSELAGGRNEQFF	TGTGCCAGCAGCGAACTAGCGGGAGGGAGGAATGAGCAGTTCTTC
15	.	TRBD2	TRBV19	TRBJ2-5	CASSDGLAFKETQYF	TGTGCCAGTAGTGATGGACTAGCGTTTAAGGAGACCCAGTACTTC
20	.	TRBD2	TRBV19	TRBJ2-1	CASSIYSGTSGRIDLDEQFF	TGTGCCAGTAGTATATACTCCGGGACTAGCGGGAGAATTGATCTTGATGAGCAGTTCTTC
13	many	TRBD1	TRBV20-1	TRBJ2-3	CSASQGAPDTQYF	TGCAGTGCATCACAGGGGGCCCCAGATACGCAGTATTTT
15	many	.	TRBV7-9	TRBJ1-1	CASSSHDYRDPEAFF	TGTGCCAGCAGCTCGCACGATTACAGGGACCCAGAGGCTTTCTTT
14	.	TRBD2	TRBV6-4	TRBJ2-4	CASSDSSSGNIQYF	TGTGCCAGCAGTGACTCATCTAGCGGAAACATTCAGTACTTC
13	.	.	TRBV7-2	TRBJ2-3	CASSFGSTDTQYF	TGTGCCAGCAGCTTCGGCAGCACAGATACGCAGTATTTT
16	.	.	TRBV24-1	TRBJ2-3	CATSDTGRLSTDTQYF	TGTGCCACCAGTGACACTGGCAGGCTTAGCACAGATACGCAGTATTTT
12	few	.	TRBV19	TRBJ1-2	CASSILGAGYTF	TGTGCCAGTAGTATATTGGGCGCTGGCTACACCTTC
16	many	TRBD2	TRBV7-2	TRBJ2-3	CASSSGGLAGTDTQYF	TGTGCCAGCAGCTCCGGGGGACTAGCGGGGACAGATACGCAGTATTTT
15	.	.	TRBV30	TRBJ1-6	CAWSPLRDTNSPLHF	TGTGCCTGGAGTCCTCTCCGGGACACTAATTCACCCCTCCACTTT
14	few	.	TRBV10-3	TRBJ2-5	CATRLEGARETQYF	TGTGCCACGCGTCTGGAGGGGGCGCGGGAGACCCAGTACTTC
14	few	TRBD1	TRBV5-1	TRBJ1-6	CASSPGGRRSPLHF	TGCGCCAGCAGCCCAGGGGGCAGGCGATCACCCCTCCACTTT
13	.	.	TRBV24-1	TRBJ2-1	CATSDQGGETQFF	TGCGCCACCAGTGACCAAGGGGGAGAGACCCAGTTCTTC
16	.	TRBD2	TRBV12-3/TRBV12-4	TRBJ2-1	CASSPRGAGGYNEQFF	TGTGCCAGCAGTCCCAGAGGAGCGGGAGGGTACAATGAGCAGTTCTTC
15	.	TRBD1	TRBV4-1	TRBJ1-1	CASSQGQGIDTEAFF	TGCGCCAGCAGCCAAGGACAGGGGATCGACACTGAAGCTTTCTTT
16	many	TRBD1	TRBV19	TRBJ1-1	CASKGTGVVIGTEAFF	TGTGCCAGTAAGGGGACAGGGGTTGTGATTGGCACTGAAGCTTTCTTT
16	.	.	TRBV5-4	TRBJ1-3	CASSLPRTDSGNTIYF	TGTGCCAGCAGCTTACCCCGGACAGACTCTGGAAACACCATATATTTT
15	.	TRBD2	TRBV10-2	TRBJ2-5	CASRLAGGPGETQYF	TGCGCCAGCAGGCTAGCGGGAGGGCCTGGAGAGACCCAGTACTTC